The 30 T cell receptor beta chains below were found in one sample sequenced in a study of shared clonotypes between healthy human individuals. Sequenced by immunoSEQ multiplex PCR; TCRdb stores in-frame clones only, minus some. Here the sample spans 1.4 million or so clones, about 98.5% being singletons. Sequenced sample: naive CD4+ T cells sorted from blood. Regarding subset: CD45RA+ positively selected. These receptors were collected from a young man in good health.

The genes are TRBV2 and TRBJ1-5; a possible D gene is TRBD1 (5 bases). V was pared by 6 bases and J by 3 bases, with 15 bases between. From germline, CDR1 is SNHLY and CDR2 FYNNEI. CDR3 length: 15 residues. The CDR3 DNA is TGTGCCAGCAGATCCTTTGGGGGGGTCAATCAGCCCCAGCATTTT. Encoded protein: CASRSFGGVNQPQHF.

This sequence joins TRBV2 and TRBJ2-1; 7 bases are a match to TRBD1. Trimming removed 2 bases from V and 9 bases from J; junction bases left unmatched: 7. The CDR3 spans 14 residues. CDR1 and CDR2 from the germline V gene are SNHLY and FYNNEI. Written as DNA, the CDR3 is TGTGCCAGCAGTGAATTCCGACAGGGCAGTGAGCAGTTCTTC. Amino acid sequence: CASSEFRQGSEQFF. The variable domain in full, completed from reference TRBV2 and TRBJ2-1, reads EPEVTQTPSHQVTQMGQEVILRCVPISNHLYFYWYRQILGQKVEFLVSFYNNEISEKSEIFDDQFSVERPDGSNFTLKIRSTKLEDSAMYFCASSEFRQGSEQFFGPGTRLTVL.

The chain combines TRBV5-5 with TRBJ2-7; D is undetermined. This CDR3 region has 14 residues. Trimming stripped 2 bases from V and 0 bases from J, with 9 bases between. From germline, CDR1 is SGHKS and CDR2 YYEKEE (reference sequence). The CDR3 is CASSFGSHSYEQYF. CDR3 in DNA: TGTGCCAGCAGCTTCGGATCGCACTCCTACGAGCAGTACTTC.

This chain joins TRBV28 and TRBJ1-5; D unclear. This CDR3 has 15 amino acids. V lost 3 bases, J lost 1 base, and 10 bases lay in between. Germline values: CDR1 MDHEN, CDR2 SYDVKM. The CDR3 DNA follows: TGTGCCAGCAGTTTTGGTGGAATAAGCAATCAGCCCCAGCATTTT. It codes for CASSFGGISNQPQHF.

The rearrangement links TRBV5-1 to TRBJ2-7; no definite D call. Trimming removed 0 bases from V and 4 bases from J, with 14 bases in between. This CDR3 comprises 15 residues. Germline CDR1 SGHRS, CDR2 YFSETQ. The CDR3 protein is CASSLASGKGYEQYF. The CDR3 region has the DNA TGCGCCAGCAGCTTGGCCTCCGGTAAGGGATACGAGCAGTACTTC.

This clone appeared once. This chain connects TRBV7-2 to TRBJ2-3; a possible D gene is TRBD1 (6 bases). Looked up from germline, CDR1 is SGHTA and CDR2 is FQGNSA. The V gene lost 10 bases and the J gene lost 8 bases, with 10 bases spanning the gap. CDR3 length: 10 residues. CDR3 DNA: TGTGCCACCACCAGGGGTACGCAGTATTTT. Translated, it gives CATTRGTQYF.

This chain links TRBV14 with TRBJ2-2; D is perhaps TRBD1 (5 bases). Germline values: CDR1 SGHDN, CDR2 FVKESK. The CDR3 is 15 residues long. V was trimmed by 7 bases and J by 0 bases, leaving 12 bases between them. CDR3 coding DNA: TGTGCCAGCAACCTGGGGCTAGCGAACACCGGGGAGCTGTTTTTT. Amino acid sequence: CASNLGLANTGELFF. Based on the CDR3 plus reference TRBV14 and TRBJ2-2, the full variable domain is EAGVTQFPSHSVIEKGQTVTLRCDPISGHDNLYWYRRVMGKEIKFLLHFVKESKQDESGMPNNRFLAERTGGTYSTLKVQPAELEDSGVYFCASNLGLANTGELFFGEGSRLTVL.

The chain couples TRBV7-9 to TRBJ2-5; 9 bases align to TRBD2. Germline CDR1 SEHNR, CDR2 FQNEAQ (reference sequence). Trimming removed 4 bases from V and 4 bases from J; junction bases left unmatched: 16. This CDR3 region has 18 residues. Here the CDR3 reads CASSSRTLAGERGETQYF. The CDR3 nucleotides read TGTGCCAGCAGCTCGAGAACCTTAGCGGGAGAGCGGGGAGAGACCCAGTACTTC.

This clone was counted once. The chain recombines TRBV28 with TRBJ1-1, with D maybe TRBD1 (5 bases). From germline, CDR1 is MDHEN and CDR2 SYDVKM. CDR3 length equals 15 residues. V was cut by 5 bases and J by 0 bases, with 13 bases left in between. CDR3 in amino acids: CASSPPGGMNTEAFF. CDR3 nucleotide sequence: TGTGCCAGCAGTCCCCCCGGGGGAATGAACACTGAAGCTTTCTTT. The entire variable domain, with the rest obtained from reference TRBV28 and TRBJ1-1, is as follows: DVKVTQSSRYLVKRTGEKVFLECVQDMDHENMFWYRQDPGLGLRLIYFSYDVKMKEKGDIPEGYSVSREKKERFSLILESASTNQTSMYLCASSPPGGMNTEAFFGQGTRLTVV.

This chain uses TRBV5-8 with TRBJ2-7; perhaps TRBD2 as D (5 bases). The CDR3 extends over 15 amino acids. Trimming took 4 bases from V and 5 from J, leaving 19 bases between them. Germline V gene data show CDR1 as SGHTS and CDR2 as YDEGEE. The CDR3 loop reads CASSRTLAFVHEQYF. The CDR3 DNA reads as TGTGCCAGCAGCCGGACGCTAGCTTTTGTCCACGAGCAGTACTTC.

V gene TRBV7-9 combines with J gene TRBJ2-7; D is tentatively TRBD1 or TRBD2 (5 bases each). Deletions cut 3 bases from V and 7 bases from J, with 16 bases between. The CDR3 length is 14 residues. The germline gives CDR1 SEHNR, CDR2 FQNEAQ (reference sequence). CDR3 sequence: CASSFQGTAGEQYF. CDR3 in DNA: TGTGCCAGCAGCTTCCAAGGGACGGCCGGGGAGCAGTACTTC. The entire variable domain, with the rest obtained from reference TRBV7-9 and TRBJ2-7, is as follows: DTGVSQNPRHKITKRGQNVTFRCDPISEHNRLYWYRQTLGQGPEFLTYFQNEAQLEKSRLLSDRFSAERPKGSFSTLEIQRTEQGDSAMYLCASSFQGTAGEQYFGPGTRLTVT.

The chain employs TRBV18 and TRBJ1-5; 8 bases fit TRBD1. CDR3 length: 16 residues. J lost 6 bases, V lost 0 bases, and 7 bases had no gene match. Germline V gene lookup returns CDR1 KGHSH and CDR2 LQKENI. The DNA for the CDR3 is TGTGCCAGCTCACCACCGGGAGACAGGGGCAGTCAGCCCCAGCATTTT. Translated: CASSPPGDRGSQPQHF.

The V call is TRBV19, the J call TRBJ2-7; no reliable D call. CDR1 is LNHDA, CDR2 SQIVND, per germline (reference sequence). CDR3 length equals 13 residues. The V end was cut by 7 bases, the J end by 2 bases, with 12 bases between. CDR3: CASMGLGTYEQYF. The DNA for the CDR3 is TGTGCCAGTATGGGGTTAGGGACCTACGAGCAGTACTTC.

The chain combines TRBV5-1 with TRBJ2-1; TRBD2 matches at 10 bases. The ends lost 2 bases at V and 4 bases at J; junction bases unmatched: 12. CDR1 SGHRS and CDR2 YFSETQ come from the germline V gene. This CDR3 is 18 amino acids long. CDR3 in DNA: TGCGCCAGCAGCTTAAGACTAGCGGGCCCAAATCGGTACAATGAGCAGTTCTTC. Translated: CASSLRLAGPNRYNEQFF.

CDR3 residues: CASKTDRGHYEQYF. The CDR3 DNA is TGTGCCAGCAAGACGGACAGGGGGCACTACGAGCAGTACTTC. V usage is TRBV25-1 and J usage is TRBJ2-7; 11 bases are a match to TRBD1. The CDR3 contains 14 residues. V shed 7 bases, J shed 3 bases, and the junction held 5 bases outside the gene matches. The germline gives CDR1 MGHDK, CDR2 SYGVNS.

This chain uses TRBV15 with TRBJ2-5, with no clear D. V was clipped by 5 bases and J by 1 base, with 11 bases between them. The CDR3 extends over 14 amino acids. The V gene's germline CDR1 is LNHNV and CDR2 YYDKDF (reference sequence). CDR3 residues: CATSRTGPQETQYF. The CDR3 DNA is TGTGCCACCAGCCGAACCGGGCCCCAAGAGACCCAGTACTTC.

As concerns this clone: Other DNA sequences in this sample translate to the same CDR3. The chain joins TRBV18 to TRBJ2-5, with TRBD1 matching 9 bases. The germline V gene encodes CDR1 KGHSH and CDR2 LQKENI. The CDR3 totals 13 residues. Germline trimming cut 3 bases from V and 6 bases from J; bases unmatched to any gene: 2. The CDR3 coding sequence is TGTGCCAGCTCACCGGACAGGGGCAAGACCCAGTACTTC. It translates to CASSPDRGKTQYF. The full variable domain, its missing parts supplied by reference TRBV18 and TRBJ2-5, is NAGVMQNPRHLVRRRGQEARLRCSPMKGHSHVYWYRQLPEEGLKFMVYLQKENIIDESGMPKERFSAEFPKEGPSILRIQQVVRGDSAAYFCASSPDRGKTQYFGPGTRLLVL.

This chain connects TRBV11-3 to TRBJ2-5, with D unclear. Trimming left V 0 bases short and J 6 bases short, with 5 bases between. The CDR3 extends over 12 amino acids. Germline loops: CDR1 SGHNT, CDR2 YENEEA. CDR3 sequence: CASSLEGQTQYF. The DNA of the CDR3 is TGTGCCAGCAGCTTAGAAGGTCAGACCCAGTACTTC. The full variable domain, completed using reference TRBV11-3 and TRBJ2-5, is EAGVVQSPRYKIIEKKQPVAFWCNPISGHNTLYWYLQNLGQGPELLIRYENEEAVDDSQLPKDRFSAERLKGVDSTLKIQPAELGDSAVYLCASSLEGQTQYFGPGTRLLVL.

The V and J genes are TRBV7-3 and TRBJ2-2, with a possible D match to TRBD1 (5 bases). Trimming removed 3 bases at V and 2 bases at J, with 13 bases between. CDR3 size: 16 residues. CDR1 is SGHTA, CDR2 FQGTGA, per germline. The CDR3 loop is CASSFRATVNTGELFF. The CDR3 region has the DNA TGTGCCAGCAGCTTCAGGGCCACGGTCAACACCGGGGAGCTGTTTTTT.

CDR3 residues: CASRRDSGSSYEQYF. The CDR3 nucleotides read TGCGCCAGCAGGCGGGACAGTGGGAGCTCCTACGAGCAGTACTTC. V is TRBV5-1 and J is TRBJ2-7; tentatively, D is TRBD1 (7 bases). The length of the CDR3 is 15 residues. The V gene lost 5 bases and the J gene lost 0 bases, with 15 bases spanning the gap. CDR1 is SGHRS, CDR2 YFSETQ, per germline.

The rearrangement joins TRBV30 to TRBJ2-1; the match to TRBD2 covers 10 bases. J lost 4 bases, V lost 0 bases, and 6 bases had no gene match. CDR1 is GTSNPN, CDR2 SVGIG, per germline (reference sequence). The CDR3 consists of 16 residues. The CDR3 bases are TGTGCCTGGAGTGTAGGGCGGACTAGCGGTTACAATGAGCAGTTCTTC. This gives the protein CAWSVGRTSGYNEQFF.

The chain has TRBV2 and TRBJ2-1, with 12 bases aligning to TRBD2. V lost 3 bases, J lost 5 bases, and 11 bases stayed unmatched. Germline CDR1 SNHLY, CDR2 FYNNEI. This CDR3 is built from 18 residues. The CDR3 loop reads CASSESLAGGPRDNEQFF. CDR3 coding DNA: TGTGCCAGCAGTGAGAGTCTAGCGGGAGGGCCTAGGGACAATGAGCAGTTCTTC.

The V and J genes are TRBV29-1 and TRBJ2-7, with D perhaps TRBD2 (6 bases). The CDR3 extends over 12 amino acids. V was clipped by 8 bases and J by 0 bases, with 11 bases between them. Looked up from germline, CDR1 is SQVTM and CDR2 is ANQGSEA. The CDR3 DNA sequence: TGCAGCTGCGGGGCTCACTCCTACGAGCAGTACTTC. The encoded protein is CSCGAHSYEQYF.

This clone was counted once. The chain couples TRBV10-3 to TRBJ2-5, with unresolved D. Looked up from germline, CDR1 is ENHRY and CDR2 is SYGVKD. This CDR3 is built from 12 residues. Trimming stripped 4 bases from V and 5 bases from J, with 8 bases between. CDR3 amino acids: CAISADRETQYF. DNA for the CDR3: TGTGCCATCAGTGCCGACCGGGAGACCCAGTACTTC.

Regarding this clone: Other DNA sequences within the sample encode an identical CDR3. The chain recombines TRBV7-9 with TRBJ2-7; no firm D call. This CDR3 contains 11 residues. Trimming removed 5 bases at V and 4 bases at J, with 6 bases between. Germline V gene lookup returns CDR1 SEHNR and CDR2 FQNEAQ (reference sequence). The CDR3 here is CASSTSYEQYF. The CDR3, as DNA: TGTGCCAGCAGCACCTCTTACGAGCAGTACTTC.

Remarks on this clone: The sample carries other DNA sequences with the same CDR3. This rearrangement joins TRBV18 to TRBJ1-1; 9 positions agree with TRBD1. The CDR3 covers 16 residues. Germline CDR1 reads KGHSH; CDR2 reads LQKENI. V gave up 3 bases and J gave up 0 bases; unmatched junction bases: 5. DNA for the CDR3: TGTGCCAGCTCACCGAATACAGGGGGCATGAACACTGAAGCTTTCTTT. Translated: CASSPNTGGMNTEAFF.

CDR3 sequence (DNA): TGTGCCAGCAGCTTTCAAGGTTTGATAACGGGGGAGCAGTTCTTC. Encoded protein: CASSFQGLITGEQFF. The V call is TRBV5-5, the J call TRBJ2-1; D is perhaps TRBD2 (5 bases). This CDR3 is 15 amino acids long. V lost 2 bases to trimming and J lost 10 bases, with 19 bases between them. Germline lookup yields CDR1 SGHKS and CDR2 YYEKEE (reference sequence). The entire variable domain, with the rest obtained from reference TRBV5-5 and TRBJ2-1, is as follows: DAGVTQSPTHLIKTRGQQVTLRCSPISGHKSVSWYQQVLGQGPQFIFQYYEKEERGRGNFPDRFSARQFPNYSSELNVNALLLGDSALYLCASSFQGLITGEQFFGPGTRLTVL.

Regarding this clone: This CDR3 is also generated by other DNA sequences in the sample. DNA of the CDR3: TGTGCCAGCAGTTTACTAGGGCCCTACGAGCAGTACTTC. Protein: CASSLLGPYEQYF. The chain carries TRBV27 and TRBJ2-7; no clear D gene. V was pared by 2 bases and J by 2 bases, with 7 bases between. The V gene's germline CDR1 is MNHEY and CDR2 SMNVEV (reference sequence). The CDR3 spans 13 residues.

The genes are TRBV27 and TRBJ2-7, with D perhaps matching TRBD1 or TRBD2 (5 bases each). Trimming stripped 4 bases from V and 0 bases from J, with 13 bases between. The CDR3 loop spans 15 amino acids. Germline V gene sequence: CDR1 MNHEY, CDR2 SMNVEV (reference sequence). As DNA, the CDR3 is TGTGCCAGCAGTTACCTGGGACCGGCCTCCTACGAGCAGTACTTC. Translating gives CASSYLGPASYEQYF.

The rearrangement uses TRBV19 and TRBJ1-5; unclear D gene. CDR1 LNHDA and CDR2 SQIVND come from the germline V gene (reference sequence). The CDR3 loop spans 17 amino acids. V was cut by 3 bases and J by 0 bases, with 15 bases left in between. CDR3 nucleotide sequence: TGTGCCAGTAGTATCCGCAGCTGGGGATATAGCAATCAGCCCCAGCATTTT. Protein: CASSIRSWGYSNQPQHF. Supplemented by reference TRBV19 and TRBJ1-5, the full variable domain reads DGGITQSPKYLFRKEGQNVTLSCEQNLNHDAMYWYRQDPGQGLRLIYYSQIVNDFQKGDIAEGYSVSREKKESFPLTVTSAQKNPTAFYLCASSIRSWGYSNQPQHFGDGTRLSIL.